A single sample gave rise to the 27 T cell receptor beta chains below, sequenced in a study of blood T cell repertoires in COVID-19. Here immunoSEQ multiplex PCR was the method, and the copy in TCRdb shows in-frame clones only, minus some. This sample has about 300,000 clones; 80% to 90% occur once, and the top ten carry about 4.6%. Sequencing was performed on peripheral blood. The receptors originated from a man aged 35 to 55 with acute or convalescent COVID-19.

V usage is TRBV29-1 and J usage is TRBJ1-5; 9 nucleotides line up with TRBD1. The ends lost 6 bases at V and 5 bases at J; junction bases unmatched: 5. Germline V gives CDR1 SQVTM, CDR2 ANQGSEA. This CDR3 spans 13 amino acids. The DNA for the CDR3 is TGCAGCGTCGGACAGGGGAGGGATCAGCCCCAGCATTTT. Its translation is CSVGQGRDQPQHF.

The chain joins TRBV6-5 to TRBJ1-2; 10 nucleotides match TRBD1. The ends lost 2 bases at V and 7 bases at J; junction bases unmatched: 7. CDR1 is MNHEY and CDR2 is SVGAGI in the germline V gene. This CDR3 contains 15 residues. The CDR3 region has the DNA TGTGCCAGCAGTTACAAAGGGACAGGGGAAAGTGGCTACACCTTC. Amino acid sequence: CASSYKGTGESGYTF.

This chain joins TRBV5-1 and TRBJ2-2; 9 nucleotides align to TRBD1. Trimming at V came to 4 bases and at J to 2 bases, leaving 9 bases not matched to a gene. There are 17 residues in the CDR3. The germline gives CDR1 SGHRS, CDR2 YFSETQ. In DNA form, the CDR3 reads TGCGCCAGCAGCCTCGGACAGGGGAGTATTAACACCGGGGAGCTGTTTTTT. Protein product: CASSLGQGSINTGELFF.

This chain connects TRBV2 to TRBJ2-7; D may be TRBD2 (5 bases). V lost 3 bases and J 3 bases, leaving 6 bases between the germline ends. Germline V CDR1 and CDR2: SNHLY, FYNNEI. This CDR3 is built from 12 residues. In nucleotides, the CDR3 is TGTGCCAGCAGTGAGAGGGTCTACGAGCAGTACTTC. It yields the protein CASSERVYEQYF.

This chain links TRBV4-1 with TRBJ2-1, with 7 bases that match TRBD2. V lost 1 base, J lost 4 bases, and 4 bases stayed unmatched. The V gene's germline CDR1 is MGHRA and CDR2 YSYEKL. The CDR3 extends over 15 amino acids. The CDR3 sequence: CASSQVMGGYNEQFF. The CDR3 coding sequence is TGCGCCAGCAGCCAAGTGATGGGGGGGTACAATGAGCAGTTCTTC.

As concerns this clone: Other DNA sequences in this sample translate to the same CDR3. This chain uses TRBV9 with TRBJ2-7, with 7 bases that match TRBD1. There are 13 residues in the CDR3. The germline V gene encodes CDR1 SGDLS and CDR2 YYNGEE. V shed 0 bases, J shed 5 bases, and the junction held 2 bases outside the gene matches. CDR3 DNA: TGTGCCAGCAGCGTAGGAGGGGGCAACGAGCAGTACTTC. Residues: CASSVGGGNEQYF.

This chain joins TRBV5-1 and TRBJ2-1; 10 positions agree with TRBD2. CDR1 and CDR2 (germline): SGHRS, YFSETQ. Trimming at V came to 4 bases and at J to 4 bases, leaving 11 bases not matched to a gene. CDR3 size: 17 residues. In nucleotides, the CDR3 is TGCGCCAGCAGCCCGCGGCCTAGCGGGGGCCCGTACAATGAGCAGTTCTTC. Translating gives CASSPRPSGGPYNEQFF.

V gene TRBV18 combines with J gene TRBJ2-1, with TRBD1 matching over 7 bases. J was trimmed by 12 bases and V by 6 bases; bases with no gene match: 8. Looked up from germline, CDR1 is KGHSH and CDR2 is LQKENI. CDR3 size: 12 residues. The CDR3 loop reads CASSLQGDGQFF. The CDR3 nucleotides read TGTGCCAGCTCTCTCCAGGGGGACGGGCAGTTCTTC.

The CDR3 loop reads CASSRTGGYGYTF. CDR3 bases: TGTGCCAGCAGCCGGACAGGGGGCTATGGCTACACCTTC. The chain is built from TRBV3-1 (or the pseudogene TRBV3-2) and TRBJ1-2; 10 bases align to TRBD1. V lost 4 bases and J lost 4; bases outside the gene matches: 0. The CDR3 sequence is 13 residues long. CDR1 and CDR2 from the germline V gene are LGHDT and YNNKEL (reference sequence).

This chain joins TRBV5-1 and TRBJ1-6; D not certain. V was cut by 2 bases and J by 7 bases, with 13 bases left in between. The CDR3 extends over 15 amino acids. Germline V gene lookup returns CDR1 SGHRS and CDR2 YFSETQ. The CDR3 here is CASSFLAEANSPLHF. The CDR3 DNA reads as TGCGCCAGCAGCTTCTTAGCAGAGGCAAATTCACCCCTCCACTTT.

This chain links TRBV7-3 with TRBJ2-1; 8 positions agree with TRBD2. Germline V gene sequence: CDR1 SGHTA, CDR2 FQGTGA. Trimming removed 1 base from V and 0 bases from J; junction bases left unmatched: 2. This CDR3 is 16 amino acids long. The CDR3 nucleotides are TGTGCCAGCAGCTTAAGAAGCGGGGGCTCCTACAATGAGCAGTTCTTC. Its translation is CASSLRSGGSYNEQFF. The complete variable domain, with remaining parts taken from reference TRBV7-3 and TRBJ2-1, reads GAGVSQTPSNKVTEKGKYVELRCDPISGHTALYWYRQSLGQGPEFLIYFQGTGAADDSGLPNDRFFAVRPEGSVSTLKIQRTERGDSAVYLCASSLRSGGSYNEQFFGPGTRLTVL.

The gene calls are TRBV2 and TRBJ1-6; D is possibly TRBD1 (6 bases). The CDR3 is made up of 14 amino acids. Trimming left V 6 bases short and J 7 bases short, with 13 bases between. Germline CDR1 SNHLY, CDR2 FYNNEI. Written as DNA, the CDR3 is TGTGCCAGCAGGCTTACAGGGAAGAATTCACCCCTCCACTTT. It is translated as CASRLTGKNSPLHF.

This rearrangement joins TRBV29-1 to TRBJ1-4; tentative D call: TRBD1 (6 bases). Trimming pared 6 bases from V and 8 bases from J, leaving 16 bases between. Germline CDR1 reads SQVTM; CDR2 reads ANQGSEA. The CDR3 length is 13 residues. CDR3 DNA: TGCAGCGTGGTTACAGGGTTTGAGGAAAAACTGTTTTTT. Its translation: CSVVTGFEEKLFF. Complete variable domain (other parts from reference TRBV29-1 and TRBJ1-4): SAVISQKPSRDICQRGTSLTIQCQVDSQVTMMFWYRQQPGQSLTLIATANQGSEATYESGFVIDKFPISRPNLTFSTLTVSNMSPEDSSIYLCSVVTGFEEKLFFGSGTQLSVL.

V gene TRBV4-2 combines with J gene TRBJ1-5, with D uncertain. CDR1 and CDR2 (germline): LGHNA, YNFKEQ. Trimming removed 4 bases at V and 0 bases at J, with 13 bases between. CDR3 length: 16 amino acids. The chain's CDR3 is CASSPGGAYSNQPQHF. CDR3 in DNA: TGTGCCAGCAGCCCCGGTGGAGCTTATAGCAATCAGCCCCAGCATTTT.

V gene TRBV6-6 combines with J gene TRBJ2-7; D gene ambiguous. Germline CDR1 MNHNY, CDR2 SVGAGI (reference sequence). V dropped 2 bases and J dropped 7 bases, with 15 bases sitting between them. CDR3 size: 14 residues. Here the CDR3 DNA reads TGTGCCAGCAGTTACAACACAGCTCCCGGTGAGCAGTACTTC. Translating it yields CASSYNTAPGEQYF.

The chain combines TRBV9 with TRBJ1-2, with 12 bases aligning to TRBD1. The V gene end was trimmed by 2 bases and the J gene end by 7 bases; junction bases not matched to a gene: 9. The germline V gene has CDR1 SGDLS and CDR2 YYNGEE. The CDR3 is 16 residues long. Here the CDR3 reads CASSVNRGTGGFGYTF. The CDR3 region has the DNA TGTGCCAGCAGCGTGAATAGAGGGACAGGGGGCTTTGGCTACACCTTC.

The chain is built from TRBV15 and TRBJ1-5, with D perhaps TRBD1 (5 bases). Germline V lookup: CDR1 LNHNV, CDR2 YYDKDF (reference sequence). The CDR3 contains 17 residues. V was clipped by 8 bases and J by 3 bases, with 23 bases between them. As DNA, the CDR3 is TGTGCCACCCGACGAGGTGGGGGGAGGGATAACAATCAGCCCCAGCATTTT. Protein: CATRRGGGRDNNQPQHF.

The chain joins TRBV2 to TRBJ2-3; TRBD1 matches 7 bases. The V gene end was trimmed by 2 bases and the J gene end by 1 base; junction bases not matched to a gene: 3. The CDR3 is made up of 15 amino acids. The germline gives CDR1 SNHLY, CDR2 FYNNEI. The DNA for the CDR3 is TGTGCCAGCAGTGAAAAGGGGGCCCGCACAGATACGCAGTATTTT. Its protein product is CASSEKGARTDTQYF.

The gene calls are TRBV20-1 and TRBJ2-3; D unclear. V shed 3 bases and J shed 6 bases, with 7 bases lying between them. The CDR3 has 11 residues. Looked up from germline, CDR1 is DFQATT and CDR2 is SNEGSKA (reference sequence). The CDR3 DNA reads TGCAGTGCTAGGTCCCGGGATACGCAGTATTTT. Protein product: CSARSRDTQYF.

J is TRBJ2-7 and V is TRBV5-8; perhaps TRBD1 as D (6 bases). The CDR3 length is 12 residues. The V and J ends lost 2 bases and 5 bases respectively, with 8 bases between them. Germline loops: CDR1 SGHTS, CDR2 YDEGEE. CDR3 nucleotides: TGTGCCAGCAGCTTCACAGGGAACGAGCAGTACTTC. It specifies CASSFTGNEQYF.

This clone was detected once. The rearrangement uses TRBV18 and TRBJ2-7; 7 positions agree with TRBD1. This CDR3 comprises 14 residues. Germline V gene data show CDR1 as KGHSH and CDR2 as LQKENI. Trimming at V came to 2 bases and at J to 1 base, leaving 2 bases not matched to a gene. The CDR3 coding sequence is TGTGCCAGCTCACCATGGGACAGTTCCTACGAGCAGTACTTC. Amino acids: CASSPWDSSYEQYF.

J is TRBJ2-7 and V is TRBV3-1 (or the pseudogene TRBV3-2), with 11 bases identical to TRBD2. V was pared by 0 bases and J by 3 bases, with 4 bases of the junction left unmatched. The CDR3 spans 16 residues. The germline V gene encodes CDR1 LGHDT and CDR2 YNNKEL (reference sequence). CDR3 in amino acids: CASSQDLAGGFYEQYF. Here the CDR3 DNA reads TGTGCCAGCAGCCAAGATCTAGCGGGGGGCTTCTACGAGCAGTACTTC.

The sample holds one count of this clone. CDR3 in DNA: TGCGCCAGCAGCTTAGACAGCTCAGGGTATGGCTACACCTTC. It translates to CASSLDSSGYGYTF. The chain has TRBV5-1 and TRBJ1-2, with TRBD1 as a possible D gene (5 bases). The V end lost 2 bases, the J end lost 5 bases, and 13 bases lay between the germline ends. Germline V gene sequence: CDR1 SGHRS, CDR2 YFSETQ. The CDR3 runs 14 residues.

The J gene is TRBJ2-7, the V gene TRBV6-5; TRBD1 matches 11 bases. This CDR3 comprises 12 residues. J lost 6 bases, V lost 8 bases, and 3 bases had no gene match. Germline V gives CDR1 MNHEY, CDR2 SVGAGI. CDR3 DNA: TGTGCCAGCTGGGACAGGGGGGGCGAGCAGTACTTC. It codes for CASWDRGGEQYF.

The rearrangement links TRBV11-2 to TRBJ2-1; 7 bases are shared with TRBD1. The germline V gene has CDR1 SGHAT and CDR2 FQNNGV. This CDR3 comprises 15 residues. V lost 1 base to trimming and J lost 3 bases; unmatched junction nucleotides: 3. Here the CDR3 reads CASSLGAGGYNEQFF. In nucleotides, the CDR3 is TGTGCCAGCAGCTTAGGGGCAGGGGGCTACAATGAGCAGTTCTTC.

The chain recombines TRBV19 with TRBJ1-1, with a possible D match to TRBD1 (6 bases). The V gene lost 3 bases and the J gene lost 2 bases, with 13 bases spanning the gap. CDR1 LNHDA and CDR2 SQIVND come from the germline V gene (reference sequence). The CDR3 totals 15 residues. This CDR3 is CASSMGAGGNTEAFF. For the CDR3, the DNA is TGTGCCAGTAGTATGGGGGCGGGCGGAAACACTGAAGCTTTCTTT.

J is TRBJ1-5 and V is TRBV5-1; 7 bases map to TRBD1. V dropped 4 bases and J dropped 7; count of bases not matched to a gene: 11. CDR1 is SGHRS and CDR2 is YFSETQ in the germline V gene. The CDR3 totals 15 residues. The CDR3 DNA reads TGCGCCAGCAGCCCGGGGACAGCCCGCGGGCAGCCCCAGCATTTT. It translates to CASSPGTARGQPQHF.